This is a list of T cell receptor beta chains from one sample in a study of T cell responses to AZD1222 COVID-19 vaccine. This table comes from immunoSEQ multiplex PCR, and its TCRdb copy is limited to in-frame clones, with some not included. Among about 30,000 clones, roughly 92% were seen once, and the ten largest hold less than 55%. The source material was peripheral blood, sampled on day 0 of AZD1222 vaccination. The receptors shown here come from an adult in good health. Each CDR3 is given with its conserved first and last residue. The D gene is left open where the match is weak. Clone size appears in some rows only: once, few, many, or a class for an expanded clone.

j_call | d_call | clone_size | v_call | cdr3_nt | cdr3_aa
TRBJ1-4 | - | - | TRBV18 | TGTGCCAGCTCACCAACGGGTAACCCTAATGAAAAACTGTTTTTT | CASSPTGNPNEKLFF
TRBJ1-6 | - | - | TRBV10-3 | TGTGCCATCAACGGGTCCCAGGGTGGGGTCTATAATTCACCCCTCCACTTT | CAINGSQGGVYNSPLHF
TRBJ2-5 | - | - | TRBV19 | TGTGCCAGTAGTATTCAGGGGTTCGAGACCCAGTACTTC | CASSIQGFETQYF
TRBJ1-1 | - | - | TRBV10-3 | TGTGCCATCAGTAGGGGAGCCACTGAAGCTTTCTTT | CAISRGATEAFF
TRBJ1-1 | - | - | TRBV9 | TGTGCCAGCAGCGTCTCCGAGGGAACTGAAGCTTTCTTT | CASSVSEGTEAFF
TRBJ2-7 | TRBD1 | - | TRBV12-5 | TGTGCTAGTGGTTTGGGACAGGGGTCTACCTACGAGCAGTACTTC | CASGLGQGSTYEQYF
TRBJ1-1 | - | - | TRBV7-8 | TGTGCCAGCAGCTTAGGGACGAGGAACACTGAAGCTTTCTTT | CASSLGTRNTEAFF
TRBJ2-7 | - | - | TRBV2 | TGTGCCAGCAGTGAAGCGCTCCGGACACTCCACTTC | CASSEALRTLHF
TRBJ2-2 | TRBD1 | - | TRBV5-1 | TGCGCCAGCAGCTTGCGACAGGGGGACACCGGGGAGCTGTTTTTT | CASSLRQGDTGELFF
TRBJ1-2 | TRBD1 | - | TRBV5-1 | TGCGCCAGCAGCCTGACAGGGGGCCGTGGCTACACCTTC | CASSLTGGRGYTF
TRBJ2-1 | - | - | TRBV7-7 | TGTGCCAGCAGCTTAGATTCGCACAGGGCCAATGAGCAGTTCTTC | CASSLDSHRANEQFF
TRBJ2-1 | - | few | TRBV19 | TGTGCCAGTCTAGGGGGGGGTGAGCAGTTCTTC | CASLGGGEQFF
TRBJ1-1 | TRBD1 | - | TRBV7-2 | TGTGCCAGCAGCCTCGGACAGGGGAACACTGAAGCTTTCTTT | CASSLGQGNTEAFF
TRBJ2-2 | - | - | TRBV6-1 | TGTGCCAGCAGTGACCGGAAGCGGATGGGCACCGGGGAGCTGTTTTTT | CASSDRKRMGTGELFF
TRBJ1-1 | - | - | TRBV12-5 | TGTGCTAGTGGCGAACGGGAGGCTGAAGCTTTCTTT | CASGEREAEAFF
TRBJ1-1 | - | - | TRBV6-2/TRBV6-3 | TGTGCCAGCAGCCGGGGGGTAAAAGCTGAAGCTTTCTTT | CASSRGVKAEAFF
TRBJ1-1 | TRBD1 | - | TRBV14 | TGTGCCAGCAGCTACTATCAGGGGGGAACTGAAGCTTTCTTT | CASSYYQGGTEAFF
TRBJ1-2 | - | - | TRBV3-1/TRBV3-2 | TGTGCCAGCAGCCTCAGGAAACCCACGATCTATGGCTACACCTTC | CASSLRKPTIYGYTF
TRBJ2-1 | TRBD2 | - | TRBV10-2 | TGCGCCAGCAGGCTGAGCGGGGGGGCCAATGAGCAGTTCTTC | CASRLSGGANEQFF
TRBJ1-4 | - | - | TRBV3-1/TRBV3-2 | TGTGCCAGCAGCCAAGGCTATGAAAAACTGTTTTTT | CASSQGYEKLFF
TRBJ2-3 | TRBD2 | medium-sized | TRBV10-2 | TGCGCCAGCAGTGTCGCTGCGGGGGGGCCGACAGATACGCAGTATTTT | CASSVAAGGPTDTQYF
TRBJ1-4 | - | - | TRBV5-6 | TGTGCCAGCAGCTTGGGTAGGGCGGAACTGTTTTTT | CASSLGRAELFF
TRBJ1-1 | - | - | TRBV9 | TGTGCCAGCAGCGTAGACCCAAGCATGAACACTGAAGCTTTCTTT | CASSVDPSMNTEAFF
TRBJ2-5 | TRBD2 | - | TRBV5-1 | TGCGCCAGCAGCTTACGTAGCGGGGGGGCCAGGGAGACCCAGTACTTC | CASSLRSGGARETQYF
TRBJ1-2 | TRBD1 | - | TRBV11-2 | TGTGCCAGCAGCTCTCTTGACAGGGGGCGATGGGGTGGCTACACCTTC | CASSSLDRGRWGGYTF
TRBJ1-2 | TRBD1 | - | TRBV3-1/TRBV3-2 | TGTGCCAGCAGGGACAGGGGGCTTAACTATGGCTACACCTTC | CASRDRGLNYGYTF
TRBJ1-2 | - | - | TRBV27 | TGTGCCAGCAGCGGCACGGGCTATGGCTACACCTTC | CASSGTGYGYTF
TRBJ2-7 | TRBD1 | - | TRBV7-2 | TGTGCCAGCACCAGGACAGGGGTGTACGAGCAGTACTTC | CASTRTGVYEQYF
TRBJ2-3 | TRBD1 | - | TRBV5-6 | TGTGCCAGCAGCCCGACAGGGGGGCTCAGCACAGATACGCAGTATTTT | CASSPTGGLSTDTQYF
TRBJ2-2 | - | - | TRBV5-1 | TGCGCCAGCAGCTTTTCGGGGGAGCTGTTTTTT | CASSFSGELFF
TRBJ2-2 | - | - | TRBV2 | TGTGCCAGCAGGAAGGACGCCGGGGAGCTGTTTTTT | CASRKDAGELFF
TRBJ2-7 | - | - | TRBV30 | TGTGCCTGGAGTAGAGGGTTCAACGAGCAGTACTTC | CAWSRGFNEQYF
TRBJ2-3 | - | - | TRBV5-1 | TGCGCCAGCAGCTTTGACAGGATAGATACGCAGTATTTT | CASSFDRIDTQYF
TRBJ2-1 | - | few | TRBV4-2 | TGTGCCAGCAGCCCTAACAGGAATGAGCAGTTCTTC | CASSPNRNEQFF
TRBJ1-2 | TRBD1 | - | TRBV18 | TGTGCCAGCTCACCTTGGGACAGAACTAACTATGGCTACACCTTC | CASSPWDRTNYGYTF
TRBJ1-1 | TRBD1 | once | TRBV7-8 | TGTGCCAGCAGCACATACAGGGGGCGTACTGAAGCTTTCTTT | CASSTYRGRTEAFF
TRBJ1-6 | - | - | TRBV24-1 | TGTGCCACCAGTGAATATGGTCGTAGCTCCTATAATTCACCCCTCCACTTT | CATSEYGRSSYNSPLHF
TRBJ2-1 | - | - | TRBV5-8 | TGTGCCAGCAGCCAGGGGGTCCGGGGGGCGGAAGGAGGGCAGTTCTTC | CASSQGVRGAEGGQFF
TRBJ2-1 | TRBD2 | - | TRBV29-1 | TGCAGCGTTTACGGACTAGCGGGGGGCGACAACAATGAGCAGTTCTTC | CSVYGLAGGDNNEQFF
TRBJ2-7 | - | - | TRBV12-2 | TGTGCAAGTCGCTTCCCAGCCGGCCTGACGGACGAGCAGTACTTC | CASRFPAGLTDEQYF
TRBJ2-5 | - | - | TRBV30 | TGTGCCTGGGTCGCCGCAGGGGCTACCCAAGAGACCCAGTACTTC | CAWVAAGATQETQYF
TRBJ1-2 | - | - | TRBV25-1 | TGTGCCAGCAGTGACCCCGGCTATGGCTACACCTTC | CASSDPGYGYTF
TRBJ1-2 | TRBD1 | - | TRBV18 | TGTGCCAGCTCACCTCCTACAGGGGAGGGCTATGGCTACACCTTC | CASSPPTGEGYGYTF
TRBJ1-2 | TRBD1 | - | TRBV6-2/TRBV6-3 | TGTGCCAGCAACCCGACAGGGACCTATGGCTACACCTTC | CASNPTGTYGYTF
TRBJ2-7 | - | - | TRBV5-6 | TGTGCCAGCAGCTCGGGGAGGCTCTACGAGCAGTACTTC | CASSSGRLYEQYF
TRBJ1-5 | - | - | TRBV19 | TGTGCCAGTAGAAGGACGGCTAGCAATCAGCCCCAGCATTTT | CASRRTASNQPQHF
TRBJ1-1 | - | - | TRBV5-1 | TGCGCCAGCAGCTTCAGTACCGGGAACCAGAACACTGAAGCTTTCTTT | CASSFSTGNQNTEAFF